Below, 31 T cell receptor beta chains from the same sample are listed, as sequenced in a study of PD-1 blockade in classical Hodgkin lymphoma. Relapse after autologous stem cell transplantation occurred in every patient, and brentuximab vedotin exposure varied. Libraries were prepared by immunoSEQ multiplex PCR; TCRdb keeps only in-frame clonotypes and omits some of them. The table shows about 40,000 clones, with 60% to 85% occurring only once. The sample in question was peripheral blood mononuclear cells (PBMCs), obtained at baseline. Receptors were obtained from a human donor with classical Hodgkin lymphoma.

The chain recombines TRBV14 with TRBJ2-1, with D possibly called TRBD1 or TRBD2 (6 bases each). Germline V gene data show CDR1 as SGHDN and CDR2 as FVKESK. V lost 3 bases to trimming and J lost 9 bases, with 21 bases between them. There are 16 residues in the CDR3. This CDR3 is CASSQGGGVVRGEQFF. The CDR3 coding sequence is TGTGCCAGCAGCCAGGGGGGCGGGGTAGTTCGTGGTGAGCAGTTCTTC.

This clone counts as medium-sized. The chain is built from TRBV27 and TRBJ1-2; TRBD1 agrees at 7 bases. The CDR3 has 14 amino acids. The germline CDR1 and CDR2 sequences are MNHEY and SMNVEV (reference sequence). V lost 5 bases, J lost 6 bases, and 9 bases stayed unmatched. CDR3 nucleotide sequence: TGTGCCAGCAGTATCCAACAGGGGTTCGATGGCTACACCTTC. This sequence encodes CASSIQQGFDGYTF.

This clone was recorded only once. The rearrangement uses TRBV30 and TRBJ2-1, with TRBD2 identical over 11 bases. CDR1 GTSNPN and CDR2 SVGIG come from the germline V gene (reference sequence). The CDR3 is 15 amino acids. V was clipped by 8 bases and J by 6 bases; unmatched bases: 12. CDR3 loop: CARGVVAGGPNEQFF. The CDR3, as DNA: TGTGCCCGGGGAGTGGTAGCGGGAGGGCCCAATGAGCAGTTCTTC.

The chain links TRBV7-2 to TRBJ1-2; D is ambiguous. V was cut by 5 bases and J by 4 bases, with 17 bases left in between. The CDR3 is 15 amino acids. CDR1 SGHTA and CDR2 FQGNSA come from the germline V gene. CDR3 region: CASSPDWSSGYGYTF. Here the CDR3 DNA reads TGTGCCAGCAGCCCCGACTGGAGCAGCGGCTATGGCTACACCTTC.

This clone occurred once. The chain links TRBV29-1 to TRBJ1-1, with 12 bases lining up with TRBD1. Germline-derived CDR1 and CDR2 are SQVTM and ANQGSEA. The ends lost 4 bases at V and 3 bases at J; junction bases unmatched: 6. The CDR3 is 15 residues long. CDR3 region: CSVGSGTGGYTEAFF. As DNA, the CDR3 is TGCAGCGTTGGATCCGGGACAGGGGGCTACACTGAAGCTTTCTTT.

V usage is TRBV2 and J usage is TRBJ2-2; 7 bases match TRBD1. Losses at the gene ends were 6 bases for V and 4 bases for J; bases not matched to a gene: 11. Germline-derived CDR1 and CDR2 are SNHLY and FYNNEI. CDR3 length: 16 residues. CDR3 loop: CASRLLGTAATGELFF. The CDR3 nucleotides read TGTGCCAGCAGACTCTTGGGGACAGCAGCCACCGGGGAGCTGTTTTTT.

This clone is classed as medium-sized. The chain combines TRBV7-2 with TRBJ2-7; 9 bases match TRBD1. Germline loops: CDR1 SGHTA, CDR2 FQGNSA. Trimming at V came to 1 base and at J to 6 bases, leaving 7 bases not matched to a gene. The CDR3 loop spans 15 amino acids. CDR3 loop: CASSLVQGAVREQYF. Written as DNA, the CDR3 is TGTGCCAGCAGCTTAGTACAGGGGGCTGTACGCGAGCAGTACTTC.

The genes are TRBV19 and TRBJ2-2; 9 bases align to TRBD1. The CDR3 is 15 residues long. Germline V gives CDR1 LNHDA, CDR2 SQIVND (reference sequence). J lost 2 bases, V lost 7 bases, and 5 bases had no gene match. Here the CDR3 DNA reads TGTGCCAGTAAACAGGGGGCGCCCAACACCGGGGAGCTGTTTTTT. Translation gives CASKQGAPNTGELFF.

The gene calls are TRBV6-5 and TRBJ1-1; D unresolved. The CDR3 sequence is 13 residues long. The V gene's germline CDR1 is MNHEY and CDR2 SVGAGI. The V end lost 3 bases, the J end lost 1 base, and 6 bases lay between the germline ends. CDR3 bases: TGTGCCAGCAGTTATCTCCAGAACACTGAAGCTTTCTTT. Protein: CASSYLQNTEAFF.

The chain combines TRBV27 with TRBJ2-7; 9 bases match TRBD1. This CDR3 comprises 16 residues. V was clipped by 6 bases and J by 3 bases; unmatched bases: 12. Germline V gene sequence: CDR1 MNHEY, CDR2 SMNVEV (reference sequence). As DNA, the CDR3 is TGTGCCAGCAGCCCGGGGGTGGGGGACAGGGTCTACGAGCAGTACTTC. Translating gives CASSPGVGDRVYEQYF.

The chain carries TRBV13 and TRBJ2-3, with TRBD2 matching over 10 bases. The V and J ends lost 6 bases and 2 bases, in that order; junction bases with no gene match: 8. The CDR3 loop spans 16 amino acids. The germline V gene has CDR1 PRHDT and CDR2 FYEKMQ (reference sequence). In DNA form, the CDR3 reads TGTGCCAGCAGACCTTTAGCGGGGGGACTCACAGATACGCAGTATTTT. It codes for CASRPLAGGLTDTQYF.

The chain joins TRBV6-6 to TRBJ2-7; 7 positions agree with TRBD2. The CDR3 consists of 14 residues. V shed 1 base and J 3 bases; nucleotides not matched to a gene: 3. Germline V gene data show CDR1 as MNHNY and CDR2 as SVGAGI (reference sequence). The CDR3: CASSYYQRDYEQYF. CDR3 coding DNA: TGTGCCAGCAGTTACTACCAGCGGGACTACGAGCAGTACTTC.

V usage is TRBV7-3 and J usage is TRBJ2-2, with D perhaps matching TRBD2 (6 bases). The CDR3 loop spans 14 amino acids. Trimming removed 7 bases from V and 0 bases from J, with 9 bases in between. In germline, CDR1 is SGHTA, CDR2 FQGTGA. The CDR3 spells CASTSDANTGELFF. The DNA for the CDR3 is TGTGCCAGCACTAGCGACGCGAACACCGGGGAGCTGTTTTTT.

This chain links TRBV7-8 with TRBJ2-7; unclear D gene. The CDR3 totals 13 residues. CDR1 and CDR2 from the germline V gene are SGHVS and FQNEAQ. The ends were cut back, 5 bases at V and 4 bases at J, with 12 bases in the middle. This CDR3 is CASSPLAPYEQYF. The CDR3 DNA reads TGTGCCAGCAGCCCCCTGGCCCCTTACGAGCAGTACTTC.

The chain couples TRBV9 to TRBJ1-5; D not certain. Germline-derived CDR1 and CDR2 are SGDLS and YYNGEE. The CDR3 consists of 14 residues. V lost 5 bases and J 0 bases, leaving 9 bases between the germline ends. The CDR3 sequence: CASSDGYSNQPQHF. The CDR3 nucleotides are TGTGCCAGCAGTGACGGTTATAGCAATCAGCCCCAGCATTTT.

The chain combines TRBV6-5 with TRBJ2-3; a weak D match, TRBD2 (5 bases). V dropped 0 bases and J dropped 4 bases, with 14 bases sitting between them. Looked up from germline, CDR1 is MNHEY and CDR2 is SVGAGI. CDR3 length: 16 residues. For the CDR3, the DNA is TGTGCCAGCAGTTACTCGAGCGGACGGCCACCAGATACGCAGTATTTT. Amino acid sequence: CASSYSSGRPPDTQYF.

V is TRBV21-1 and J is TRBJ2-5; the D call in the table, TRBD2, was not verified against the DNA. TRBV21-1 corresponds to a pseudogene. The CDR3 contains 15 residues. CDR3 DNA sequence: TGTGCCAGCAGCATTATCGGACGGAGGCCAGAGACCCAGTACTTC. As protein: CASSIIGRRPETQYF.

The V and J genes are TRBV9 and TRBJ2-7; 9 bases fit TRBD2. Germline CDR1 reads SGDLS; CDR2 reads YYNGEE. The CDR3 covers 13 residues. V lost 5 bases to trimming and J lost 3 bases; unmatched junction nucleotides: 3. In DNA form, the CDR3 reads TGTGCCAGCAGTAGCGGGAGACGCTACGAGCAGTACTTC. Residues: CASSSGRRYEQYF. The full variable domain, rest sourced from reference TRBV9 and TRBJ2-7, is DSGVTQTPKHLITATGQRVTLRCSPRSGDLSVYWYQQSLDQGLQFLIQYYNGEERAKGNILERFSAQQFPDLHSELNLSSLELGDSALYFCASSSGRRYEQYFGPGTRLTVT.

This clone was observed a handful of times. This chain uses TRBV19 with TRBJ1-4; TRBD1 is a possible D gene (6 bases). The CDR3 consists of 14 residues. V was pared by 5 bases and J by 7 bases, with 14 bases between. The germline V gene has CDR1 LNHDA and CDR2 SQIVND (reference sequence). The CDR3 loop reads CASSQQGLFEKLFF. The CDR3 nucleotides read TGTGCCAGTAGTCAACAGGGCCTTTTTGAAAAACTGTTTTTT.

In its sample, this clone was seen a few times. The chain uses TRBV27 and TRBJ2-2; tentatively, D is TRBD1 (5 bases). Trimming pared 6 bases from V and 2 bases from J, leaving 13 bases between. CDR1 and CDR2 from the germline V gene are MNHEY and SMNVEV (reference sequence). The CDR3 loop spans 15 amino acids. CDR3 nucleotides: TGTGCCAGCAGCCCCCAAACAGGAAACACCGGGGAGCTGTTTTTT. This translates into CASSPQTGNTGELFF.

The J gene is TRBJ2-5, the V gene TRBV6-1; 10 bases match TRBD2. CDR3 length: 13 amino acids. Unmatched junction bases numbered 3, after V lost 6 bases and J lost 5 bases. CDR1 MNHNS and CDR2 SASEGT come from the germline V gene. The CDR3 sequence is CASRTSGEETQYF. In DNA, the CDR3 is TGTGCCAGCAGAACTAGCGGGGAGGAGACCCAGTACTTC.

The chain combines TRBV6-7 with TRBJ2-3; TRBD1 agrees at 8 bases. TRBV6-7 is an open reading frame, and its role is uncertain. Trimming removed 2 bases from V and 0 bases from J; junction bases left unmatched: 16. This CDR3 has 20 residues. CDR3 bases: TGTGCCAGCAGTTACCCTGACAGGGGAAAGAGAGAACTGAGCACAGATACGCAGTATTTT. Amino acid sequence: CASSYPDRGKRELSTDTQYF.

In this sample, this clone turned up a few times. The chain employs TRBV4-1 and TRBJ2-1; maybe TRBD2 (6 bases). Germline CDR1 MGHRA, CDR2 YSYEKL. V lost 4 bases and J 0 bases, leaving 19 bases between the germline ends. The CDR3 is 18 amino acids. CDR3 nucleotides: TGCGCCAGCAGCCGGCGCGCATGGGACTCCTCCTCCTACAATGAGCAGTTCTTC. Translation gives CASSRRAWDSSSYNEQFF.

This clone turned up a few times. This chain links TRBV30 with TRBJ1-2; 7 nucleotides agree with TRBD1. The CDR3 consists of 14 residues. V lost 4 bases and J lost 12; bases outside the gene matches: 17. Germline V CDR1 and CDR2: GTSNPN, SVGIG (reference sequence). As DNA, the CDR3 is TGTGCCTGGAACCATCAGGGGGACACAAGTTACCACACCTTC. This sequence encodes CAWNHQGDTSYHTF. The full variable domain, its missing parts supplied by reference TRBV30 and TRBJ1-2, is SQTIHQWPATLVQPVGSPLSLECTVEGTSNPNLYWYRQAAGRGLQLLFYSVGIGQISSEVPQNLSASRPQDRQFILSSKKLLLSDSGFYLCAWNHQGDTSYHTFGSGTRLTVV.

The chain is built from TRBV21-1 and TRBJ1-2. TRBV21-1 is annotated as a pseudogene. The CDR3 has 12 amino acids. CDR3 protein: CASSIGRLSYTF. As DNA, the CDR3 is TGTGCCAGCAGCATCGGGAGGCTAAGCTACACCTTC.

V is TRBV5-1 and J is TRBJ2-7; tentatively, D is TRBD2 (5 bases). The CDR3 is 15 residues long. CDR1 is SGHRS and CDR2 is YFSETQ in the germline V gene. V lost 4 bases and J lost 5, with 19 bases in between. The CDR3 is CASSPKDYLGDEQYF. The CDR3 bases are TGCGCCAGCAGCCCGAAAGACTATCTTGGGGACGAGCAGTACTTC.

This clone came up a few times. The chain links TRBV6-5 to TRBJ1-6; 8 positions match TRBD1. Per the germline V gene, CDR1 is MNHEY and CDR2 is SVGAGI. V lost 0 bases and J lost 5; bases outside the gene matches: 0. The CDR3 spans 15 residues. The CDR3 DNA reads as TGTGCCAGCAGTTACTCGGGACAGGATAATTCACCCCTCCACTTT. It translates to CASSYSGQDNSPLHF.

The gene calls are TRBV5-6 and TRBJ1-5; perhaps TRBD1 as D (6 bases). CDR1 and CDR2 (germline): SGHDT, YYEEEE. Trimming took off 3 bases at V and 8 bases at J, with 15 bases between the two ends. CDR3 length: 14 residues. CDR3 in DNA: TGTGCCAGCAGCTCCCGGGACACCGCCGAGCCCCAGCATTTT. Translated, it gives CASSSRDTAEPQHF.

This rearrangement joins TRBV11-2 to TRBJ2-3, with D perhaps being TRBD1 or TRBD2 (6 bases each). V was clipped by 0 bases and J by 6 bases, with 16 bases between them. The CDR3 loop spans 16 amino acids. The germline V gene encodes CDR1 SGHAT and CDR2 FQNNGV. The CDR3 is CASSLDGRTGRDTQYF. The CDR3, as DNA: TGTGCCAGCAGCTTAGATGGAAGAACAGGGAGGGATACGCAGTATTTT.

The J gene is TRBJ2-7, the V gene TRBV4-2, with 11 bases aligning to TRBD2. This CDR3 has 18 amino acids. The germline V gene has CDR1 LGHNA and CDR2 YNFKEQ. V shed 0 bases, J shed 2 bases, and the junction held 9 bases outside the gene matches. The CDR3 region is CASSQEPPTSGTPYEQYF. The CDR3 bases are TGTGCCAGCAGCCAAGAACCCCCGACTAGCGGGACCCCCTACGAGCAGTACTTC.

The rearrangement joins TRBV11-1 to TRBJ2-7; perhaps TRBD1 as D (5 bases). The CDR3 extends over 14 amino acids. CDR1 and CDR2 from the germline V gene are SGHAT and FQDESV (reference sequence). Deletions cut 2 bases from V and 4 bases from J, with 12 bases between. The CDR3 here is CASSLWGKKYEQYF. The CDR3 DNA sequence: TGTGCCAGCAGCTTATGGGGCAAAAAATACGAGCAGTACTTC.